The 10 T cell receptor beta chains given below trace back to one sample, sequenced in a study of somatic mutations in T cells in chronic GVHD (dated by TCRdb to 2020 to 2022). Library preparation was by the immunoSEQ multiplex PCR assay. This immuneACCESS table, as held by TCRdb, lists in-frame sequences with V and J called but not all clones. Of the missing ones, under half trace to an unresolved V gene in checked studies; the others have no known cause. The sample yields 13,000 to 15,000 clones; around 80% were counted once. Of the sample, about a third falls within the top ten clones. What was sequenced was Vbeta20-negative CD4+ T cells from blood. The label giving this sample's cell subset or site can be read as: CD4+ T cells sorted as TCR Vbeta20 negative by flow cytometry. The source of these receptors is a male patient aged 45-59 years with chronic graft-versus-host disease. After a transplant, some T cells may be the graft donor's own cells.

This sequence joins TRBV11-3 and TRBJ2-1; 10 nucleotides align to TRBD2. The CDR3 loop spans 15 amino acids. V gave up 4 bases and J gave up 6 bases; unmatched junction bases: 6. The V gene's germline CDR1 is SGHNT and CDR2 YENEEA. The CDR3 loop is CASSSGTSVFNEQFF. As DNA, the CDR3 is TGTGCCAGCAGCTCCGGGACTAGCGTTTTCAATGAGCAGTTCTTC. Combining the CDR3 with reference TRBV11-3 and TRBJ2-1 gives the whole variable domain EAGVVQSPRYKIIEKKQPVAFWCNPISGHNTLYWYLQNLGQGPELLIRYENEEAVDDSQLPKDRFSAERLKGVDSTLKIQPAELGDSAVYLCASSSGTSVFNEQFFGPGTRLTVL.

The chain has TRBV7-2 and TRBJ2-3; 8 bases line up with TRBD2. This CDR3 is built from 16 residues. The V gene's germline CDR1 is SGHTA and CDR2 FQGNSA. Trimming took 2 bases from V and 2 from J; bases not matched to a gene: 6. This CDR3 reads CASSLFAGGPTDTQYF. The CDR3 nucleotides read TGTGCCAGCAGCTTATTTGCGGGGGGACCCACAGATACGCAGTATTTT.

This clone was counted a few times. The chain links TRBV9 to TRBJ1-2; TRBD1 matches 12 bases. V was clipped by 2 bases and J by 4 bases; unmatched bases: 3. CDR1 and CDR2 (germline): SGDLS, YYNGEE. The CDR3 sequence is 15 residues long. CDR3 nucleotide sequence: TGTGCCAGCAGCGTGGGACAGGGGGCCCGCTATGGCTACACCTTC. It is translated as CASSVGQGARYGYTF.

The chain is built from TRBV11-2 and TRBJ2-3; D unclear. This CDR3 region has 11 residues. Germline-derived CDR1 and CDR2 are SGHAT and FQNNGV. Trimming stripped 9 bases from V and 6 bases from J, with 10 bases between. CDR3 in amino acids: CASHLTDTQYF. The DNA for the CDR3 is TGTGCCAGTCATCTAACTGATACGCAGTATTTT.

J is TRBJ1-5 and V is TRBV27; D unclear. From germline, CDR1 is MNHEY and CDR2 SMNVEV (reference sequence). This CDR3 is 14 amino acids long. V was shortened by 2 bases and J by 3 bases, with 8 bases between the two germline ends. The CDR3 region has the DNA TGTGCCAGCAGTTTACCCGGGTACAATCAGCCCCAGCATTTT. This sequence encodes CASSLPGYNQPQHF.

The rearrangement joins TRBV5-5 to TRBJ1-2; D remains unclear. The germline V gene encodes CDR1 SGHKS and CDR2 YYEKEE (reference sequence). With 0 bases removed from V and 4 bases from J, the gap between germline ends came to 16 bases. The CDR3 spans 16 residues. CDR3 sequence: CASSLDPRAMSYGYTF. The CDR3 coding sequence is TGTGCCAGCAGCTTGGATCCGCGGGCAATGAGCTATGGCTACACCTTC.

The rearrangement links TRBV2 to TRBJ1-5; the D is unclear. Trimming left V 7 bases short and J 9 bases short, with 19 bases between. Germline V gives CDR1 SNHLY, CDR2 FYNNEI. The CDR3 is made up of 14 amino acids. In DNA, the CDR3 is TGTGCCAGCACCGAGGAGGAGGGCGCTCGGCCCCAGCATTTT. It codes for CASTEEEGARPQHF.

The rearrangement links TRBV5-5 to TRBJ2-7, with D possibly matching TRBD2 (6 bases). Per the germline V gene, CDR1 is SGHKS and CDR2 is YYEKEE (reference sequence). The CDR3 contains 14 residues. The V end lost 4 bases, the J end lost 6 bases, and 17 bases lay between the germline ends. This CDR3 is CASSPRERPLEQYF. The CDR3, as DNA: TGTGCCAGCAGCCCCCGGGAGAGGCCCCTCGAGCAGTACTTC.

This clone was observed a single time. The chain uses TRBV2 and TRBJ1-1; no firm D call. V lost 4 bases, J lost 2 bases, and 8 bases lay in between. Looked up from germline, CDR1 is SNHLY and CDR2 is FYNNEI. The CDR3 length is 13 residues. CDR3 nucleotide sequence: TGTGCCAGCAGTGGGCAGACTAACACTGAAGCTTTCTTT. It specifies CASSGQTNTEAFF.

The chain couples TRBV6-5 to TRBJ2-7; D possibly corresponds to TRBD1 (5 bases). CDR3 length: 15 amino acids. V dropped 6 bases and J dropped 4 bases, with 19 bases sitting between them. Germline assignment: CDR1 MNHEY and CDR2 SVGAGI. The DNA for the CDR3 is TGTGCCAGCAGAAAAAGGGAAACAGGTCCATACGAGCAGTACTTC. This codes for CASRKRETGPYEQYF.